The 24 T cell receptor beta chains reported below all come from one sample, sequenced in a study of cytomegalovirus exposure and HLA in healthy donors. 60 Vbeta and 13 Jbeta primers were used in PCR. The method was immunoSEQ multiplex PCR; TCRdb's version includes in-frame clones alone and lacks a portion of them. This sample carries about 170,000 clones, approximately 73% of them seen once, and the ten largest clones take 5% to 6.5%. The specimen sequenced was PBMCs. These receptor sequences come from a woman in her late teens or twenties in good health and CMV-seropositive.

The CDR3: CASSQAGNSPLHF. CDR3 in DNA: TGCGCCAGCAGCCAAGCGGGTAATTCACCCCTCCACTTT. The chain is built from TRBV4-1 and TRBJ1-6; D is unresolved. This CDR3 has 13 amino acids. Trimming removed 1 base from V and 6 bases from J, with 4 bases in between. Germline CDR1 and CDR2: MGHRA and YSYEKL.

The chain uses TRBV9 and TRBJ1-2; D unclear. The CDR3 runs to 15 residues. CDR1 SGDLS and CDR2 YYNGEE come from the germline V gene. The ends were cut back, 0 bases at V and 4 bases at J, with 13 bases in the middle. The CDR3 nucleotides are TGTGCCAGCAGCGTAGGGGTGGGCATCGGCTATGGCTACACCTTC. Protein sequence: CASSVGVGIGYGYTF.

This clone occurred a few times. The rearrangement joins TRBV7-6 to TRBJ2-1; weak D call: TRBD2 (7 bases). This CDR3 region has 17 residues. V dropped 5 bases and J dropped 0 bases, with 17 bases sitting between them. CDR1 is SGHVS and CDR2 is FNYEAQ in the germline V gene. This CDR3 reads CASSPQPGGPSYNEQFF. CDR3 in DNA: TGTGCCAGCAGCCCCCAGCCCGGGGGGCCCTCCTACAATGAGCAGTTCTTC.

V gene TRBV7-2 combines with J gene TRBJ2-7; 7 bases agree with TRBD2. V lost 4 bases and J lost 4; bases outside the gene matches: 10. The CDR3 spans 15 residues. The germline gives CDR1 SGHTA, CDR2 FQGNSA. CDR3 residues: CASSSYGGGNYEQYF. CDR3 in DNA: TGTGCCAGCAGCTCTTATGGGGGAGGGAATTACGAGCAGTACTTC.

The chain joins TRBV23-1 to TRBJ2-3, with 8 bases matching TRBD2. Being an ORF, TRBV23-1 has a function that is uncertain. The V gene end was trimmed by 9 bases and the J gene end by 4 bases; junction bases not matched to a gene: 12. The CDR3 totals 15 residues. The CDR3 here is CASPRTAGEADTQYF. CDR3 in DNA: TGCGCCAGTCCCCGGACAGCGGGGGAAGCAGATACGCAGTATTTT.

This clone was seen just once. The CDR3 nucleotides read TGTGCTAGTGGTCCGCGAGAACAAATCCCAGGGGAGACCCAGTACTTC. Translating it yields CASGPREQIPGETQYF. The V gene is TRBV12-5, the J gene TRBJ2-5; tentatively, D is TRBD1 (5 bases). Germline V gene data show CDR1 as LGHNT and CDR2 as FRNRAP. CDR3 length: 16 residues. V was pared by 5 bases and J by 5 bases, with 21 bases between.

This clone was counted a single time. The V and J genes are TRBV7-6 and TRBJ2-2; D perhaps matches TRBD1 (5 bases). The CDR3 is 13 residues long. V shed 6 bases and J shed 6 bases, with 11 bases lying between them. Looked up from germline, CDR1 is SGHVS and CDR2 is FNYEAQ. CDR3 in DNA: TGTGCCAGCAGAGCCCAGGGTTCCGGGGAGCTGTTTTTT. It encodes CASRAQGSGELFF.

This clone showed up just a few times. The V gene is TRBV30, the J gene TRBJ2-7, with D possibly being TRBD2 (6 bases). V lost 7 bases, J lost 0 bases, and 19 bases lay in between. The CDR3 is made up of 15 amino acids. Germline V gene sequence: CDR1 GTSNPN, CDR2 SVGIG (reference sequence). CDR3 region: CASEGRRTFSYEQYF. Here the CDR3 DNA reads TGTGCCTCGGAGGGGAGGCGGACATTCTCCTACGAGCAGTACTTC.

The rearrangement links TRBV4-1 to TRBJ1-1; tentatively, D is TRBD1 (5 bases). The germline V and J ends were trimmed by 4 bases and 4 bases, with 13 bases remaining between them. From germline, CDR1 is MGHRA and CDR2 YSYEKL. This CDR3 has 14 residues. CDR3: CASSPGLVGTEAFF. DNA of the CDR3: TGCGCCAGCAGCCCAGGGCTTGTGGGCACTGAAGCTTTCTTT.

This clone was counted once. The genes are TRBV7-8 and TRBJ2-7; 7 bases are shared with TRBD2. The trim removed 7 bases at V and 0 bases at J, leaving 12 bases unmatched. Germline assignment: CDR1 SGHVS and CDR2 FQNEAQ. The CDR3 is made up of 16 amino acids. Here the CDR3 DNA reads TGTGCCAGCACCCTCGTAAGCGGGGCGAGCTCCTACGAGCAGTACTTC. As protein: CASTLVSGASSYEQYF.

V usage is TRBV4-1 and J usage is TRBJ1-2, with D hard to call. CDR1 MGHRA and CDR2 YSYEKL come from the germline V gene. Trimming removed 4 bases from V and 5 bases from J, with 14 bases in between. This CDR3 spans 14 amino acids. This chain's CDR3 is CASSRPGEPYGYTF. CDR3 DNA sequence: TGCGCCAGCAGCCGTCCCGGGGAACCGTATGGCTACACCTTC.

The rearrangement links TRBV4-3 to TRBJ1-1; the match to TRBD1 covers 8 bases. The ends lost 3 bases at V and 4 bases at J; junction bases unmatched: 4. The CDR3 extends over 14 amino acids. The germline V gene encodes CDR1 LGHNA and CDR2 YSLEER. The CDR3 loop is CASSQDRAVTEAFF. The CDR3 nucleotides read TGCGCCAGCAGCCAGGACAGGGCGGTCACTGAAGCTTTCTTT.

The chain uses TRBV5-5 and TRBJ1-1; 8 bases match TRBD1. The CDR3 has 15 amino acids. Germline V gene sequence: CDR1 SGHKS, CDR2 YYEKEE (reference sequence). V gave up 4 bases and J gave up 5 bases; unmatched junction bases: 10. The CDR3 nucleotides are TGTGCCAGCAGCCTGTGGGCCGACAGGGGAACTGAAGCTTTCTTT. Amino acids: CASSLWADRGTEAFF.

The gene calls are TRBV4-2 and TRBJ2-5, with D maybe TRBD2 (5 bases). The germline V gene has CDR1 LGHNA and CDR2 YNFKEQ. CDR3 length equals 12 residues. Trimming removed 4 bases at V and 3 bases at J, with 6 bases between. The CDR3 DNA follows: TGTGCCAGCAGCCTCGGGGAAGAGACCCAGTACTTC. This codes for CASSLGEETQYF.

This clone was detected only a few times. The V and J genes are TRBV2 and TRBJ1-5; D remains unclear. V was trimmed by 2 bases and J by 0 bases, leaving 5 bases between them. The length of the CDR3 is 14 residues. Germline V lookup: CDR1 SNHLY, CDR2 FYNNEI. CDR3 loop: CASSEIISNQPQHF. The CDR3 DNA reads TGTGCCAGCAGTGAAATCATTAGCAATCAGCCCCAGCATTTT.

The chain has TRBV2 and TRBJ2-1, with D hard to call. Germline V gives CDR1 SNHLY, CDR2 FYNNEI. The CDR3 runs 12 residues. The ends were cut back, 7 bases at V and 3 bases at J, with 7 bases in the middle. For the CDR3, the DNA is TGTGCCAGCACCTACGGCTACAATGAGCAGTTCTTC. Residues: CASTYGYNEQFF.

The V and J genes are TRBV7-8 and TRBJ2-3; TRBD2 agrees at 15 bases. Germline CDR1 SGHVS, CDR2 FQNEAQ. V dropped 5 bases and J dropped 0; count of bases not matched to a gene: 0. CDR3 length: 16 amino acids. The CDR3, as DNA: TGTGCCAGCAGCGGACTAGCGGGGGGGAGCACAGATACGCAGTATTTT. Amino acids: CASSGLAGGSTDTQYF.

The chain recombines TRBV6-1 with TRBJ2-7; D possibly corresponds to TRBD1 (6 bases). The germline gives CDR1 MNHNS, CDR2 SASEGT. V was cut by 3 bases and J by 0 bases, with 9 bases left in between. The CDR3 covers 14 residues. The CDR3 region has the DNA TGTGCCAGCAGTGAGCCGGGACACTCCTACGAGCAGTACTTC. Its translation: CASSEPGHSYEQYF.

The CDR3 DNA follows: TGTGCCAGCAGTGTTTGGGACAGTCTCTCCTACGAGCAGTACTTC. Protein sequence: CASSVWDSLSYEQYF. The chain carries TRBV2 and TRBJ2-5; 7 positions match TRBD1. Judging by the DNA end, TRBJ2-7 fits better; the J call may be wrong. In germline, CDR1 is SNHLY, CDR2 FYNNEI. CDR3 length: 15 residues.

The genes are TRBV5-5 and TRBJ1-6; D is perhaps TRBD1 (5 bases). V lost 0 bases and J lost 7, with 11 bases in between. The length of the CDR3 is 15 residues. The germline gives CDR1 SGHKS, CDR2 YYEKEE (reference sequence). CDR3 in DNA: TGTGCCAGCAGCTTGGCCGGGGGTGGAAATTCACCCCTCCACTTT. It specifies CASSLAGGGNSPLHF.

This clone was detected a few times. The rearrangement joins TRBV7-6 to TRBJ1-3, with 7 bases identical to TRBD1. CDR1 and CDR2 from the germline V gene are SGHVS and FNYEAQ. This CDR3 region has 17 residues. After removal of 5 bases from V and 4 bases from J, the junction contained 14 bases not matched to a gene. The CDR3 spells CASSLDRESFLGNTIYF. The CDR3 DNA follows: TGTGCCAGCAGCCTCGACAGGGAATCTTTTTTAGGAAACACCATATATTTT. Combining the CDR3 with reference TRBV7-6 and TRBJ1-3 gives the whole variable domain GAGVSQSPRYKVTKRGQDVALRCDPISGHVSLYWYRQALGQGPEFLTYFNYEAQQDKSGLPNDRFSAERPEGSISTLTIQRTEQRDSAMYRCASSLDRESFLGNTIYFGEGSWLTVV.

This clone has only a few counts. V and J are TRBV19 and TRBJ1-1; D may be TRBD1 (5 bases). The germline V and J ends were trimmed by 7 bases and 0 bases, with 18 bases remaining between them. The germline V gene encodes CDR1 LNHDA and CDR2 SQIVND (reference sequence). The length of the CDR3 is 16 residues. The CDR3 DNA reads as TGTGCCAGTAATCCCACAGGATCTACAATGAACACTGAAGCTTTCTTT. Amino acid sequence: CASNPTGSTMNTEAFF. Using reference TRBV19 and TRBJ1-1 for the parts outside the CDR3, the full variable domain is DGGITQSPKYLFRKEGQNVTLSCEQNLNHDAMYWYRQDPGQGLRLIYYSQIVNDFQKGDIAEGYSVSREKKESFPLTVTSAQKNPTAFYLCASNPTGSTMNTEAFFGQGTRLTVV.

The V and J genes are TRBV11-2 and TRBJ1-1, with a possible D match to TRBD1 (5 bases). The CDR3 loop spans 15 amino acids. Germline CDR1 reads SGHAT; CDR2 reads FQNNGV. Trimming cost V 5 bases and J 0 bases, with 13 bases left between them. The CDR3 bases are TGTGCCAGCAGCCCCACCCGGGGGTTGAACACTGAAGCTTTCTTT. It codes for CASSPTRGLNTEAFF.

This chain uses TRBV6-5 with TRBJ1-1, with 8 bases that match TRBD1. The V gene's germline CDR1 is MNHEY and CDR2 SVGAGI. This CDR3 comprises 12 residues. The junction had 4 bases not matched to a gene; V was cut back by 5 bases and J by 8 bases. The CDR3, as DNA: TGTGCCAGCAGTCGACAGGGGATAGAAGCTTTCTTT. It translates to CASSRQGIEAFF.